Reported below is one T cell receptor beta chain. Its antigen is as yet unknown. This sample is drawn from a study of shared clonotypes between healthy human individuals. General study results and limits: Relative to memory subsets, naive subsets generally showed larger estimated richness. Rarefaction demonstrated incomplete sorted-subset sequencing despite large depth.

The germline V gene encodes CDR1 SGHAT and CDR2 FQNNGV. V was pared by 4 bases and J by 1 base, with 12 bases of the junction left unmatched. The CDR3 contains 17 residues. This was a deep-level run. In the original analysis: Filtering differed for immunoSEQ, which gave only junction sequences without quality scores. The data were produced by immunoSEQ multiplex PCR, yet TCRdb's version contains in-frame clones alone and is incomplete. That table gives V, J and clone size, and the DNA gave D and trimming. The sample consists of around 2.3 million clones, around 95% of them appearing once. This chain links TRBV11-2 with TRBJ2-5; 7 bases align to TRBD2. The TCR sequence derives from a man between 18 and 35 years old in good health. Sequenced material: naive CD4+ T cells sorted from blood. Subset specified: CD45RA+ positively selected. The CDR3 loop is CASSWEGAGAGQETQYF. The CDR3 DNA is TGTGCCAGCAGCTGGGAAGGGGCGGGAGCAGGCCAAGAGACCCAGTACTTC. The whole variable domain, filled in from reference TRBV11-2 and TRBJ2-5, reads EAGVAQSPRYKIIEKRQSVAFWCNPISGHATLYWYQQILGQGPKLLIQFQNNGVVDDSQLPKDRFSAERLKGVDSTLKIQPAKLEDSAVYLCASSWEGAGAGQETQYFGPGTRLLVL.